A single sample gave rise to the 20 T cell receptor beta chains below, sequenced in a study of blood T cell repertoires in COVID-19. Profiling relied on immunoSEQ multiplex PCR, and the TCRdb table lists in-frame clones only, not all of them. The profile covers roughly 100,000 clones, with about two thirds appearing a single time and 0.9% taken by the ten largest. The sample taken for sequencing was peripheral blood. The source is a human donor with acute or convalescent COVID-19. The donor label of this sample is uncertain.

The chain carries TRBV6-2 or TRBV6-3 and TRBJ1-5; 7 nucleotides agree with TRBD1. Germline CDR1 MNHEY, CDR2 SVGEGT. The V segment lost 6 bases and the J segment 3 bases; nucleotides outside the gene matches: 11. CDR3 length: 16 residues. The CDR3 DNA reads as TGTGCCAGCAGCCCTGGACAGGCCCGTCACAATCAGCCCCAGCATTTT. It is translated as CASSPGQARHNQPQHF.

This clone was seen only a few times. This sequence joins TRBV5-4 and TRBJ2-1; D might be TRBD1 (6 bases). V gave up 4 bases and J gave up 5 bases, with 7 bases separating them. This CDR3 is built from 12 residues. Germline V lookup: CDR1 SGHNT, CDR2 YYREEE (reference sequence). The CDR3 loop reads CASSRDNNEQFF. In DNA form, the CDR3 reads TGTGCCAGCAGCCGGGACAACAATGAGCAGTTCTTC.

This sequence joins TRBV2 and TRBJ1-4, with D hard to call. The germline V and J ends were trimmed by 4 bases and 4 bases, with 7 bases remaining between them. Germline V lookup: CDR1 SNHLY, CDR2 FYNNEI. This CDR3 has 13 residues. This CDR3 is CASSVRFNEKLFF. CDR3 bases: TGTGCCAGCAGTGTTCGGTTTAATGAAAAACTGTTTTTT.

The chain combines TRBV4-1 with TRBJ1-1, with a weak D call TRBD1 (6 bases). Trimming removed 2 bases at V and 1 base at J, with 11 bases between. This CDR3 comprises 15 residues. Germline CDR1 reads MGHRA; CDR2 reads YSYEKL. The CDR3 loop reads CASSQSTGTNTEAFF. The DNA for the CDR3 is TGCGCCAGCAGCCAATCTACAGGGACGAACACTGAAGCTTTCTTT.

This chain links TRBV19 with TRBJ1-2; 9 bases fit TRBD1. The CDR3 runs 13 residues. Germline assignment: CDR1 LNHDA and CDR2 SQIVND (reference sequence). V was clipped by 5 bases and J by 8 bases; unmatched bases: 6. The CDR3 spells CASSPGDRAGYTF. Written as DNA, the CDR3 is TGTGCCAGTAGTCCAGGGGACAGGGCGGGCTACACCTTC. Complete variable domain (other parts from reference TRBV19 and TRBJ1-2): DGGITQSPKYLFRKEGQNVTLSCEQNLNHDAMYWYRQDPGQGLRLIYYSQIVNDFQKGDIAEGYSVSREKKESFPLTVTSAQKNPTAFYLCASSPGDRAGYTFGSGTRLTVV.

This clone has only a few counts. The gene calls are TRBV9 and TRBJ1-1, with D possibly being TRBD1 (5 bases). Germline lookup yields CDR1 SGDLS and CDR2 YYNGEE. The V end was cut by 6 bases, the J end by 5 bases, with 23 bases between. This CDR3 has 16 amino acids. CDR3 coding DNA: TGTGCCAGCACCAACCCCGGAGGGGCCACGGAGACTGAAGCTTTCTTT. Translation gives CASTNPGGATETEAFF.

In the case of this clone: A junction end diverges from the germline sequence, so it may reflect a read error. This chain connects TRBV24-1 to TRBJ2-7; D is undetermined. CDR1 is KGHDR and CDR2 is SFDVKD in the germline V gene. The CDR3 has 12 amino acids. CDR3 residues: CATSDFYSRRPF. The CDR3 bases are TGTGCCACCAGTGATTTTTACTCAAGGAGACCCTTC.

This clone was seen a handful of times. The chain is built from TRBV11-2 and TRBJ1-1; D is perhaps TRBD1 (5 bases). Germline V lookup: CDR1 SGHAT, CDR2 FQNNGV. The CDR3 contains 14 residues. V dropped 6 bases and J dropped 1 base, with 12 bases sitting between them. The CDR3 DNA reads TGTGCCAGCAGTCTACTGGGGCAGAACACTGAAGCTTTCTTT. Amino acid sequence: CASSLLGQNTEAFF.

J is TRBJ1-1 and V is TRBV10-3; 10 bases fit TRBD1. This CDR3 has 18 residues. Looked up from germline, CDR1 is ENHRY and CDR2 is SYGVKD. V shed 3 bases, J shed 2 bases, and the junction held 12 bases outside the gene matches. The CDR3 coding sequence is TGTGCCATCAGTGACCCGGGACAGGGGAGGAGGGTCAACACTGAAGCTTTCTTT. Amino acids: CAISDPGQGRRVNTEAFF.

Sample share makes this clone medium-sized. The chain employs TRBV6-2 or TRBV6-3 and TRBJ2-5, with a tentative D call TRBD1 (6 bases). Per the germline V gene, CDR1 is MNHEY and CDR2 is SVGEGT. The CDR3 extends over 14 amino acids. V was shortened by 3 bases and J by 5 bases, with 13 bases between the two germline ends. Here the CDR3 reads CASSYNREWETQYF. The DNA of the CDR3 is TGTGCCAGCAGTTATAACAGGGAATGGGAGACCCAGTACTTC.

A note on this clone: Being one base from a much bigger clone, this may be a read error. Other DNA sequences within the sample encode an identical CDR3. The V call is TRBV5-1, the J call TRBJ1-1, with D possibly being TRBD1 (6 bases). The germline gives CDR1 SGHRS, CDR2 YFSETQ. Between the trimmed V and J ends, which lost 3 bases and 1 base, there was a span of 7 bases. The CDR3 spans 13 residues. In DNA form, the CDR3 reads TGCGCCAGCAGCTGGGGACAGAACACTGAAGCTTTCTTT. This gives the protein CASSWGQNTEAFF. The entire variable domain, with the rest obtained from reference TRBV5-1 and TRBJ1-1, is as follows: KAGVTQTPRYLIKTRGQQVTLSCSPISGHRSVSWYQQTPGQGLQFLFEYFSETQRNKGNFPGRFSGRQFSNSRSEMNVSTLELGDSALYLCASSWGQNTEAFFGQGTRLTVV.

As DNA, the CDR3 is TGTGCCAGCGGCACCAGGACAAACAACACTGAAGCTTTCTTT. It codes for CASGTRTNNTEAFF. The rearrangement joins TRBV21-1 to TRBJ1-1; the listed D gene, TRBD1, was not tested against the DNA. TRBV21-1 constitutes a pseudogene. CDR3 size: 14 residues.

This clone was seen a handful of times. CDR3 sequence (DNA): TGTGCCAGCTCACCACCGGACCGGGCTAGGGGTAATGAAAAACTGTTTTTT. Residues: CASSPPDRARGNEKLFF. The rearrangement links TRBV18 to TRBJ1-4; D is possibly TRBD1 (5 bases). The CDR3 runs to 17 residues. Germline lookup yields CDR1 KGHSH and CDR2 LQKENI. V shed 0 bases and J shed 4 bases, with 15 bases lying between them.

In DNA form, the CDR3 reads TGTGCCAGCAGTAACAGGGGAAATCAGCCCCAGCATTTT. Its translation is CASSNRGNQPQHF. The chain couples TRBV6-5 to TRBJ1-5, with TRBD1 matching 7 bases. Germline CDR1 and CDR2: MNHEY and SVGAGI. The CDR3 extends over 13 amino acids. With V trimmed by 5 bases and J by 4 bases, 2 bases remained unmatched.

The genes are TRBV27 and TRBJ2-4; TRBD1 agrees at 8 bases. Germline CDR1 MNHEY, CDR2 SMNVEV (reference sequence). V dropped 5 bases and J dropped 7; count of bases not matched to a gene: 7. CDR3 length equals 14 residues. CDR3 DNA: TGTGCCAGCAGTCGACAGGGGAGGCCGAACATTCAGTACTTC. Encoded protein: CASSRQGRPNIQYF.

The rearrangement joins TRBV18 to TRBJ1-5; a possible D gene is TRBD1 (6 bases). CDR1 and CDR2 (germline): KGHSH, LQKENI. This CDR3 has 15 residues. Between the trimmed V and J ends, which lost 2 bases and 7 bases, there was a span of 15 bases. CDR3 residues: CASSPDNRERQPQHF. The DNA for the CDR3 is TGTGCCAGCTCACCAGACAACAGGGAACGACAGCCCCAGCATTTT.

The rearrangement links TRBV19 to TRBJ1-5; D unresolved. The length of the CDR3 is 12 residues. Germline V gives CDR1 LNHDA, CDR2 SQIVND (reference sequence). V lost 5 bases, J lost 3 bases, and 5 bases lay in between. The CDR3 loop reads CASSDYNQPQHF. In DNA form, the CDR3 reads TGTGCCAGTAGTGACTACAATCAGCCCCAGCATTTT.

The chain carries TRBV7-2 and TRBJ1-1; D unresolved. The V gene's germline CDR1 is SGHTA and CDR2 FQGNSA. This CDR3 has 14 amino acids. V dropped 5 bases and J dropped 1 base, with 11 bases sitting between them. CDR3 nucleotide sequence: TGTGCCAGCAGCCCTCGGGGAGGGAACACTGAAGCTTTCTTT. Translated, it gives CASSPRGGNTEAFF.

The chain is built from TRBV19 and TRBJ1-1; TRBD1 is a possible D gene (6 bases). Looked up from germline, CDR1 is LNHDA and CDR2 is SQIVND (reference sequence). This CDR3 spans 15 amino acids. V was cut by 4 bases and J by 1 base, with 13 bases left in between. The DNA of the CDR3 is TGTGCCAGTAGTAGACCAAGGGGGTCGAACACTGAAGCTTTCTTT. This encodes CASSRPRGSNTEAFF.

This rearrangement joins TRBV6-5 to TRBJ2-7; tentative D call: TRBD1 (6 bases). Germline V lookup: CDR1 MNHEY, CDR2 SVGAGI. Trimming took 6 bases from V and 3 from J, leaving 12 bases between them. This CDR3 has 13 amino acids. CDR3 sequence reads: CASRDSNLYEQYF. The DNA of the CDR3 is TGTGCCAGCAGGGACAGTAACCTCTACGAGCAGTACTTC.